There are many counts of the clone carrying this T cell receptor (beta chain). Disease duration under 2 months; hyperthyroidism patients were aged 18 to 65. It was 8.5 to 10 ml of fresh peripheral blood that supplied the PBMCs. CDR3 size: 14 residues. V lost 4 bases, J lost 5 bases, and 17 bases lay in between. Germline loops: CDR1 GTSNPN, CDR2 SVGIG (reference sequence). RNA transcripts were the template for amplifying TCR beta CDR3 regions. Primed by the HTBI set, a first-round RT-PCR was run on the TCR CDR3. TCRdb reprocessed the multiplex PCR reads via MiXCR and lists one record per CDR3 protein. The data contain 200,000 to 250,000 distinct CDR3 sequences, 15% to 20% of them singletons. The entry originates in a study of T cells in Graves' hyperthyroidism and ophthalmopathy.

This sequence was found in a middle-aged man with Graves' hyperthyroidism. The V gene is TRBV30, the J gene TRBJ2-5; a possible D gene is TRBD2 (5 bases). Sequencing was carried out using blood. The CDR3 loop reads CAWTPGSTGETQYF. DNA for the CDR3: TGTGCCTGGACCCCCGGCTCCACGGGGGAGACCCAGTACTTC.